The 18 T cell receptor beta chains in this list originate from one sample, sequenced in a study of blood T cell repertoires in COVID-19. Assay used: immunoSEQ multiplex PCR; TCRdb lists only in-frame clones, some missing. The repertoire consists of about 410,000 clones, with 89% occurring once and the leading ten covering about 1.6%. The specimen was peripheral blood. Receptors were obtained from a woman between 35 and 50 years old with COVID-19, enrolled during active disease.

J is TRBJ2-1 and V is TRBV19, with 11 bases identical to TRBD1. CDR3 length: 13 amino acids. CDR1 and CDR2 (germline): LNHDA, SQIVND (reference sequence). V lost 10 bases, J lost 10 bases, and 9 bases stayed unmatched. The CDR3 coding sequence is TGTGCCATCCGGGACAGGGGGAATTCGGAGCAGTTCTTC. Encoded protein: CAIRDRGNSEQFF.

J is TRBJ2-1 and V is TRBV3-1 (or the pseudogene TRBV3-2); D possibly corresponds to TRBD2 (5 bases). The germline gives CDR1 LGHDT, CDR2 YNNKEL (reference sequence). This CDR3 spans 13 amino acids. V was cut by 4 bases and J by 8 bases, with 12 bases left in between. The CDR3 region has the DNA TGTGCCAGCAGCCCTAGGACTGGCGATGAGCAGTTCTTC. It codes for CASSPRTGDEQFF.

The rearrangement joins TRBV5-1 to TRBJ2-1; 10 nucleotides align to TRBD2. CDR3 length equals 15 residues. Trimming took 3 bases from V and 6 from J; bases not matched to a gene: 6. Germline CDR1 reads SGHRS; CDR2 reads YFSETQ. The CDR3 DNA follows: TGCGCCAGCAGCTGGTCTAGCGGGAGTCTCAATGAGCAGTTCTTC. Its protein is CASSWSSGSLNEQFF.

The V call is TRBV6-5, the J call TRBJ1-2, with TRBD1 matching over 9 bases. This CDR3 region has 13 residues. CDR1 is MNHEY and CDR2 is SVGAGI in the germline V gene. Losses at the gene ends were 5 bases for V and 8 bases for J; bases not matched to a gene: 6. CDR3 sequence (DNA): TGTGCCAGCAGTACTACAGGGGGCAACGGCTACACCTTC. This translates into CASSTTGGNGYTF.

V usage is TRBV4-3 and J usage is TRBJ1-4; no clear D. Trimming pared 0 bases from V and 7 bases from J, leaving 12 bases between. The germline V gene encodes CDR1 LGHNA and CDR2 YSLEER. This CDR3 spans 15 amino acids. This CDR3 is CASSQDPGPGEKLFF. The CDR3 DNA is TGCGCCAGCAGCCAAGATCCAGGCCCTGGTGAAAAACTGTTTTTT.

In nucleotides, the CDR3 is TGTGCCATCAGCGTGGTAGCGGGGGGGCAATTGACCGGGGAGCTGTTTTTT. The encoded protein is CAISVVAGGQLTGELFF. The chain is built from TRBV10-3 and TRBJ2-2; 11 positions agree with TRBD2. Germline CDR1 ENHRY, CDR2 SYGVKD. The V and J ends lost 6 bases and 5 bases, in that order; junction bases with no gene match: 11. This CDR3 is built from 17 residues.

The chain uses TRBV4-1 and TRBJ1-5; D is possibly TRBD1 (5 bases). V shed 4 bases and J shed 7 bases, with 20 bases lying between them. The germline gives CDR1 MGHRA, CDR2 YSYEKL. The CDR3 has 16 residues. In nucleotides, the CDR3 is TGCGCCAGCAGCCCCTCCGGGACTGGAGTAGGCCAGCCCCAGCATTTT. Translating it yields CASSPSGTGVGQPQHF.

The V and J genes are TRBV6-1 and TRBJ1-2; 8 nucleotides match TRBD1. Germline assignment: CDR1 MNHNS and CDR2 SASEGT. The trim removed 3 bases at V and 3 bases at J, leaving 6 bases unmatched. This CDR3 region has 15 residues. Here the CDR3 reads CASSEGQGAYYGYTF. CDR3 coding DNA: TGTGCCAGCAGTGAGGGGCAGGGGGCCTACTATGGCTACACCTTC.

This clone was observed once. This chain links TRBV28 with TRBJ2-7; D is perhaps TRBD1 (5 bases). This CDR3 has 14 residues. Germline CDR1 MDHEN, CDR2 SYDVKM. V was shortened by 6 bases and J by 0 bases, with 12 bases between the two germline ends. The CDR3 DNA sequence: TGTGCCAGCAGGATCCTCAGGGACTCCTACGAGCAGTACTTC. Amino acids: CASRILRDSYEQYF.

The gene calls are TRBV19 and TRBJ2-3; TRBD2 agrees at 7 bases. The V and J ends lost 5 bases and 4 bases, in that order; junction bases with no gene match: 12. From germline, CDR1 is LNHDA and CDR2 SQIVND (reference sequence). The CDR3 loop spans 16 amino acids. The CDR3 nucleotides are TGTGCCAGTAGTTCCCCGGGGGGACCCAACGCAGATACGCAGTATTTT. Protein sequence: CASSSPGGPNADTQYF. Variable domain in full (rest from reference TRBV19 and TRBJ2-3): DGGITQSPKYLFRKEGQNVTLSCEQNLNHDAMYWYRQDPGQGLRLIYYSQIVNDFQKGDIAEGYSVSREKKESFPLTVTSAQKNPTAFYLCASSSPGGPNADTQYFGPGTRLTVL.

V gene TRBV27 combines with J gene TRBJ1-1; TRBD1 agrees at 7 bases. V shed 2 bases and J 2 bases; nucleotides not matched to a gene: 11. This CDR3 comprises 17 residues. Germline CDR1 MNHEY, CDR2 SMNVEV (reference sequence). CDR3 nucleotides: TGTGCCAGCAGTTTAGCGAGGGGGCAGGGGTTTAACACTGAAGCTTTCTTT. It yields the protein CASSLARGQGFNTEAFF.

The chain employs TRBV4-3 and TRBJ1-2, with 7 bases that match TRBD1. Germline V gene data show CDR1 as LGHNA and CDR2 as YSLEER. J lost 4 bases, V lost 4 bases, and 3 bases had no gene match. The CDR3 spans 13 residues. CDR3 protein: CASSPGTVYGYTF. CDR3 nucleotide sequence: TGCGCCAGCAGCCCAGGGACAGTCTATGGCTACACCTTC.

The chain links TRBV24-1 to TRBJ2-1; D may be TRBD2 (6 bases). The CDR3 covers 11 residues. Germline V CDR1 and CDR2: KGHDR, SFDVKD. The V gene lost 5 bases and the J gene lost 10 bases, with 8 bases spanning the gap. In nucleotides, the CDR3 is TGTGCCACCAGTGGGGGGGAAGAGCAGTTCTTC. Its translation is CATSGGEEQFF.

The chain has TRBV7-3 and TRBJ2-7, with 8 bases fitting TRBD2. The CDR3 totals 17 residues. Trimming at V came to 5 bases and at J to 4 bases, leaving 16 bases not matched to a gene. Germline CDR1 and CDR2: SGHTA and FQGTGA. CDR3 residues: CASSLSPVGLAQYEQYF. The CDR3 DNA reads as TGTGCCAGCAGCCTCTCACCCGTAGGACTAGCACAATACGAGCAGTACTTC.

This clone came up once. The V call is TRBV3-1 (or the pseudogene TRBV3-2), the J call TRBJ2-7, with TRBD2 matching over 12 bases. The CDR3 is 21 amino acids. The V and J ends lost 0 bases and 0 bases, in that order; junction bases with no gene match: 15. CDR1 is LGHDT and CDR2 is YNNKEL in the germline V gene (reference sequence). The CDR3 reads CASSQDEVTSGSPIFSYEQYF. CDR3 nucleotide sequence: TGTGCCAGCAGCCAAGATGAAGTGACTAGCGGGAGCCCTATTTTCTCCTACGAGCAGTACTTC.

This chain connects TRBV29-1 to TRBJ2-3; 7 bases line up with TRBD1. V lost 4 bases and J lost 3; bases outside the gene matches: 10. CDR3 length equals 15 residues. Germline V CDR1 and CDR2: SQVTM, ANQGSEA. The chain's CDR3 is CSVVLRGTMTDTQYF. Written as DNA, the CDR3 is TGCAGCGTTGTCCTCAGGGGGACAATGACAGATACGCAGTATTTT.

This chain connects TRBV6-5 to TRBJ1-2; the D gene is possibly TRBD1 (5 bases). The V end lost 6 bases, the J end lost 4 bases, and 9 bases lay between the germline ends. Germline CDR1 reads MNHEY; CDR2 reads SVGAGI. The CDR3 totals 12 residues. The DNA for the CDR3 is TGTGCCAGCAGGGAGGGGACCTATGGCTACACCTTC. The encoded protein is CASREGTYGYTF.

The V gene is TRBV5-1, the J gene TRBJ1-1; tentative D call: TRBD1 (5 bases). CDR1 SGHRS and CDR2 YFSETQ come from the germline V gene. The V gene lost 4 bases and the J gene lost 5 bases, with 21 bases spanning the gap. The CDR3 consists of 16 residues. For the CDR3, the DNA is TGCGCCAGCAGCCTTCTCATGTGGCAGGGTAGGACTGAAGCTTTCTTT. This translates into CASSLLMWQGRTEAFF.